The 8 T cell receptor beta chains presented below share a single source sample, sequenced in a study of T cell responses to AZD1222 COVID-19 vaccine. This table comes from immunoSEQ multiplex PCR, and its TCRdb copy is limited to in-frame clones, with some not included. Found here are about 73,000 clones, 80% to 90% of them singletons; the top ten hold about 9.3%. The sequencing here drew on peripheral blood, taken 28 days after the second AZD1222 dose. All receptors come from an adult who received the AZD1222 COVID-19 vaccine.

The chain has TRBV9 and TRBJ2-7; the D is unclear. V was pared by 0 bases and J by 2 bases, with 15 bases between. The CDR3 covers 16 residues. The germline V gene encodes CDR1 SGDLS and CDR2 YYNGEE. The CDR3 protein is CASSVGPNPGPYEQYF. CDR3 DNA: TGTGCCAGCAGCGTAGGACCCAACCCGGGTCCCTACGAGCAGTACTTC. Looking up the rest from reference TRBV9 and TRBJ2-7 gives the full variable domain: DSGVTQTPKHLITATGQRVTLRCSPRSGDLSVYWYQQSLDQGLQFLIQYYNGEERAKGNILERFSAQQFPDLHSELNLSSLELGDSALYFCASSVGPNPGPYEQYFGPGTRLTVT.

The rearrangement links TRBV18 to TRBJ1-6; D is undetermined. The V end was cut by 2 bases, the J end by 5 bases, with 10 bases between. The germline gives CDR1 KGHSH, CDR2 LQKENI. The CDR3 runs 15 residues. For the CDR3, the DNA is TGTGCCAGCTCACCAATTGACGGTCATAATTCACCCCTCCACTTT. It specifies CASSPIDGHNSPLHF.

The chain is built from TRBV10-3 and TRBJ1-1, with 8 bases identical to TRBD1. V lost 6 bases and J lost 1; bases outside the gene matches: 4. This CDR3 spans 14 amino acids. Germline V gives CDR1 ENHRY, CDR2 SYGVKD. The DNA of the CDR3 is TGTGCCATCAGCGGACAGGGATCGAACACTGAAGCTTTCTTT. Amino acids: CAISGQGSNTEAFF.

V gene TRBV24-1 combines with J gene TRBJ2-5; 8 nucleotides agree with TRBD1. Germline CDR1 and CDR2: KGHDR and SFDVKD. The CDR3 covers 13 residues. Trimming at V came to 7 bases and at J to 0 bases, leaving 0 bases not matched to a gene. The chain's CDR3 is CATRGQDQETQYF. For the CDR3, the DNA is TGTGCCACCAGGGGACAGGACCAAGAGACCCAGTACTTC.

The chain is built from TRBV5-1 and TRBJ1-1; D remains ambiguous. Trimming removed 0 bases from V and 1 base from J, with 4 bases in between. The germline V gene has CDR1 SGHRS and CDR2 YFSETQ. CDR3 length: 13 amino acids. Written as DNA, the CDR3 is TGCGCCAGCAGCTTGGCAGGGAACACTGAAGCTTTCTTT. Amino acid sequence: CASSLAGNTEAFF.

This chain's CDR3 is CASSLGRGYSPLHF. The DNA of the CDR3 is TGTGCCAGCAGCTTGGGCAGGGGGTATTCACCCCTCCACTTT. This chain uses TRBV5-8 with TRBJ1-6; TRBD1 agrees at 7 bases. After removal of 0 bases from V and 8 bases from J, the junction contained 2 bases not matched to a gene. Germline V gene lookup returns CDR1 SGHTS and CDR2 YDEGEE. The CDR3 runs 14 residues. Looking up the rest from reference TRBV5-8 and TRBJ1-6 gives the full variable domain: EAGVTQSPTHLIKTRGQQATLRCSPISGHTSVYWYQQALGLGLQFLLWYDEGEERNRGNFPPRFSGRQFPNYSSELNVNALELEDSALYLCASSLGRGYSPLHFGNGTRLTVT.

This chain uses TRBV28 with TRBJ1-5; D uncertain. V dropped 4 bases and J dropped 4 bases, with 8 bases sitting between them. CDR3 length equals 13 residues. Germline V gives CDR1 MDHEN, CDR2 SYDVKM. DNA of the CDR3: TGTGCCAGCAGTTATGACGGTAATCAGCCCCAGCATTTT. Protein: CASSYDGNQPQHF.

V and J are TRBV7-2 and TRBJ1-2; 7 bases are a match to TRBD1. Germline CDR1 and CDR2: SGHTA and FQGNSA. V trimming: 1 base; J trimming: 0 bases; junction bases outside the gene matches: 11. The CDR3 loop spans 18 amino acids. The DNA for the CDR3 is TGTGCCAGCAGCTTAGGAGGGGGCCTGGGAGCTGCTAACTATGGCTACACCTTC. This sequence encodes CASSLGGGLGAANYGYTF. The variable domain in full, completed from reference TRBV7-2 and TRBJ1-2, reads GAGVSQSPSNKVTEKGKDVELRCDPISGHTALYWYRQSLGQGLEFLIYFQGNSAPDKSGLPSDRFSAERTGGSVSTLTIQRTQQEDSAVYLCASSLGGGLGAANYGYTFGSGTRLTVV.